This T cell receptor (beta chain) was profiled in a study of CXCR3-negative and CXCR3-positive naive CD8 T cells. Study-level background: Sequencing yielded around 130 million TRB reads, roughly 1.5 +/- 0.3 million per library.

Details on this clonotype: Antigen unknown.

Germline V CDR1 and CDR2: SGDLS, YYNGEE. The CDR3 contains 16 residues. The authors made the TRB cDNA libraries by 5' RACE using UMI labels. TCRdb re-analyzed the 5' RACE reads; it lists each CDR3 protein once, without DNA. With roughly 60,000 distinct CDR3 sequences in the sample, the ten largest clones hold around 0.75%. Study results and caveats: With CXCR3 expression partially decreased after cryopreservation, most assays relied on fresh PBMCs. Greater hydrophobicity was found in TRB CDR3s of CXCR3-positive naive cells than of CXCR3-negative naive cells.

This sequence was found in a human donor in good health. Some clones in this sample may be carry-over from other donors' samples. The gene calls are TRBV9 and TRBJ2-1; without DNA, the TCRdb call of TRBD1 cannot be checked. Specimen: naive CXCR3+ CD8+ T cells from blood. The sample's subset: CD45RO-CCR7+CD27+CD95- naive CD8+ T cells expressing CXCR3 (TNR3+). This CDR3 reads CASSVAGGVPYNEQFF.